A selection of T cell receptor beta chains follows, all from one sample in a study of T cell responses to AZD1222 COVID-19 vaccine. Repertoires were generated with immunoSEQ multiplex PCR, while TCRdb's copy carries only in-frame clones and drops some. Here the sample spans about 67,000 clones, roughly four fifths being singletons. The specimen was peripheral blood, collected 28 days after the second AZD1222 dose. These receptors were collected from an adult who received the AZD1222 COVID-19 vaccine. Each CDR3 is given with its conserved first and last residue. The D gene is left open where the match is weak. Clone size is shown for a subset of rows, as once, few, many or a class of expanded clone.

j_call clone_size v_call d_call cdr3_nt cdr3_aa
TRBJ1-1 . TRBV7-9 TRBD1 TGTGCCAGCAGCTCGACAGGGATGAACACTGAAGCTTTCTTT CASSSTGMNTEAFF
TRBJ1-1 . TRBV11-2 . TGTGCCAGCAGCTTACCACGCCCCCGGACGGACACTGAAGCTTTCTTT CASSLPRPRTDTEAFF
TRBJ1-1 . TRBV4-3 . TGCGCCAGCAGCCAAGAGAGGGTCTTGAACACTGAAGCTTTCTTT CASSQERVLNTEAFF
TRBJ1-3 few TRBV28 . TGTGCCAGCAGCCGGACAGCCGGAAACACCATATATTTT CASSRTAGNTIYF
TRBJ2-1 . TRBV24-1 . TGTGCCACCAATGCAGGGCCGATAAATGAGCAGTTCTTC CATNAGPINEQFF
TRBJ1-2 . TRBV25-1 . TGTGCCAGCAGTGAAAAGGGACGAGAAGGCTACACCTTC CASSEKGREGYTF
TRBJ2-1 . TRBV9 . TGTGCCAGCAGCGTGGTCCCAAATACCTTCAATGAGCAGTTCTTC CASSVVPNTFNEQFF
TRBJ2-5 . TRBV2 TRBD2 TGTGCCAGCAGTCCCCGACTAGCGGGAACGGGGGAGACCCAGTACTTC CASSPRLAGTGETQYF
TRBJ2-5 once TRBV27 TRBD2 TGTGCCAGCAGTTTATCGGCGGTAGCGGGGCTTAGAGGGGAGACCCAGTACTTC CASSLSAVAGLRGETQYF
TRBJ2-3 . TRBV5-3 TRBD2 TGTGCCAGAAGCTTGGCCTATCGGGAGCGGGAGTGCACAGATACGCAGTATTTT CARSLAYRERECTDTQYF
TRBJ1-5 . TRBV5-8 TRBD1 TGTGCCAGCAGCTGGGGACAGGGTTTATCTCCCCAGCATTTT CASSWGQGLSPQHF
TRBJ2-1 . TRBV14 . TGTGCCAGCAGCCAAGTGGATGAGCAGTTCTTC CASSQVDEQFF
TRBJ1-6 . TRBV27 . TGTGCCAGCAGTCCACGGCCTAATTCACCCCTCCACTTT CASSPRPNSPLHF
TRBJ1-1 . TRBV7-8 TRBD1 TGTGCCAGCAGCCCAGACAGGGCCGACACTGAAGCTTTCTTT CASSPDRADTEAFF
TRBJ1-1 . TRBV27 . TGTGCCAGCAGTTTATTACGGGCGCCACCGAACACTGAAGCTTTCTTT CASSLLRAPPNTEAFF
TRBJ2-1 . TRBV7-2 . TGTGCCAGCAGCTTACTTCGGGGGCGCGGTAGGTTGGATGAGCAGTTCTTC CASSLLRGRGRLDEQFF
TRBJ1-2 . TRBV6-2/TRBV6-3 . TGTGCCAGCAGCCGAATGGCTAACTATGGCTACACCTTC CASSRMANYGYTF
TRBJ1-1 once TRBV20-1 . TGCAGTGCTGAGAGTTACACTGAAGCTTTCTTT CSAESYTEAFF
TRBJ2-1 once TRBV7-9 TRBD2 TGTGCCAGCAGCGTACTAGCGGGGGGGCTCGATGAGCAGTTCTTC CASSVLAGGLDEQFF
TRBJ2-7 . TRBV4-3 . TGCGCCAGCAGCCAAGCCAAAAGCTCCTACGAGCAGTACTTC CASSQAKSSYEQYF
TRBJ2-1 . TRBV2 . TGTGCCAGCAGTGGGACAGCGGGTTACTACAATGAGCAGTTCTTC CASSGTAGYYNEQFF
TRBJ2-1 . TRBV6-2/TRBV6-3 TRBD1 TGTGCCAGCAGCCAGGACAGGAATTTGTTCAATGAGCAGTTCTTC CASSQDRNLFNEQFF
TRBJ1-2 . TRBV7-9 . TGTGCCAGCAGCCCCCACTTGGGGCAGCAGAACTACTATGGCTACACCTTC CASSPHLGQQNYYGYTF
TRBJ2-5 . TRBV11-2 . TGTGCCAGCAGCGATCAAGAGACCCAGTACTTC CASSDQETQYF
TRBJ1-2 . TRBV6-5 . TGTGCCAGCAAGGACAGAAACTATGGCTACACCTTC CASKDRNYGYTF
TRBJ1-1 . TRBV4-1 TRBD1 TGCGCCAGCAGCCAAGAGGCGAGACAGGGTACACGTGAAGCTTTCTTT CASSQEARQGTREAFF
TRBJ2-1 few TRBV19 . TGTGCCAGTAGTATAGGTTTTCGTTCGGGGGGCGCGTCCTACAATGAGCAGTTCTTC CASSIGFRSGGASYNEQFF
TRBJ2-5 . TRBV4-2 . TGTGCCAGCAGCCAAGATTCAGTGACCCAGTACTTC CASSQDSVTQYF
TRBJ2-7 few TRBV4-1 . TGCGCCAGCAGCGCGGAAGGCTTGCTCTCCTACGAGCAGTACTTC CASSAEGLLSYEQYF
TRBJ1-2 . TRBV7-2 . TGTGCCAGCACCTCCCAAGGTAGACAGAACTATGGCTACACCTTC CASTSQGRQNYGYTF
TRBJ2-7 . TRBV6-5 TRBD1 TGTGCCAGCAGTAGCACAGGGGGCTCCTACGAGCAGTACTTC CASSSTGGSYEQYF